What follows are 8 T cell receptor beta chains derived from one specimen sequenced in a study of early stage breast cancer tumors (dated by TCRdb to between 2016 and 2019). Libraries were built with the immunoSEQ multiplex PCR assay. TCRdb took over this immuneACCESS table, retaining in-frame rearrangements with V and J assigned. Such tables are incomplete; in checked studies, under half of the missing clones stem from an unresolved V gene, and the remainder is unexplained. The sample has more than 55,000 clones on record, 65% to 80% of them singletons. The top ten hold 3.4% of the sample. The sample taken for sequencing was blood. Every receptor here comes from a person in their twenties or thirties with breast cancer.

CDR3 sequence (DNA): TGTGCCAGCTCACCAGCCGGGACAGGGGAGGGCTACACCTTC. This translates into CASSPAGTGEGYTF. V and J are TRBV18 and TRBJ1-2, with 10 bases fitting TRBD1. In germline, CDR1 is KGHSH, CDR2 LQKENI. The V gene end was trimmed by 2 bases and the J gene end by 8 bases; junction bases not matched to a gene: 5. There are 14 residues in the CDR3. Full variable domain (missing parts from reference TRBV18 and TRBJ1-2): NAGVMQNPRHLVRRRGQEARLRCSPMKGHSHVYWYRQLPEEGLKFMVYLQKENIIDESGMPKERFSAEFPKEGPSILRIQQVVRGDSAAYFCASSPAGTGEGYTFGSGTRLTVV.

Only one count was recorded for this clone. The DNA of the CDR3 is TGTGCCAGCAGGCGGTGGAGGGGGAGCTACAATGAGCAGTTCTTC. This gives the protein CASRRWRGSYNEQFF. V usage is TRBV25-1 and J usage is TRBJ2-1; D tentatively reads TRBD1 or TRBD2 (6 bases each). The V and J ends lost 6 bases and 3 bases respectively, with 15 bases between them. The V gene's germline CDR1 is MGHDK and CDR2 SYGVNS. The CDR3 is 15 residues long.

The chain joins TRBV23-1 to TRBJ2-1; D gene ambiguous. TRBV23-1 is an ORF for which the function is uncertain. The CDR3 contains 12 residues. V was clipped by 8 bases and J by 8 bases, with 13 bases between them. The CDR3 sequence: CASPRFGDEQFF. The CDR3 coding sequence is TGCGCCAGCCCCAGATTCGGAGATGAGCAGTTCTTC.

The table lists this clone with a few counts. The chain carries TRBV27 and TRBJ1-4; D unclear. CDR3 length: 11 amino acids. Between the trimmed V and J ends, which lost 3 bases and 7 bases, there was a span of 3 bases. Germline CDR1 and CDR2: MNHEY and SMNVEV (reference sequence). DNA of the CDR3: TGTGCCAGCAGTTTGGGTGAAAAACTGTTTTTT. This codes for CASSLGEKLFF.

The CDR3 spells CASSPLAGEAYEQYF. Here the CDR3 DNA reads TGTGCCAGCTCACCTCTAGCGGGAGAAGCCTACGAGCAGTACTTC. The chain carries TRBV18 and TRBJ2-7; 10 positions match TRBD2. Trimming cost V 3 bases and J 2 bases; bases outside gene matches: 4. Germline V lookup: CDR1 KGHSH, CDR2 LQKENI. CDR3 size: 15 residues.

The CDR3 DNA reads as TGTGCCAGCTCACCAGTGGCCCGGGAGCAGTACTTC. Its protein is CASSPVAREQYF. The chain joins TRBV18 to TRBJ2-7; D uncertain. The CDR3 consists of 12 residues. Germline V gene data show CDR1 as KGHSH and CDR2 as LQKENI. Trimming stripped 2 bases from V and 7 bases from J, with 9 bases between. Complete variable domain (other parts from reference TRBV18 and TRBJ2-7): NAGVMQNPRHLVRRRGQEARLRCSPMKGHSHVYWYRQLPEEGLKFMVYLQKENIIDESGMPKERFSAEFPKEGPSILRIQQVVRGDSAAYFCASSPVAREQYFGPGTRLTVT.

V and J are TRBV28 and TRBJ1-1, with 7 bases fitting TRBD1. The germline V gene encodes CDR1 MDHEN and CDR2 SYDVKM. V lost 6 bases and J lost 5; bases outside the gene matches: 15. The CDR3 loop spans 16 amino acids. CDR3 sequence reads: CASSWRQGGIGTEAFF. The CDR3 nucleotides read TGTGCCAGCAGCTGGCGACAGGGTGGAATCGGGACTGAAGCTTTCTTT.

The chain couples TRBV7-3 to TRBJ2-1; TRBD2 might be the D (5 bases). CDR1 is SGHTA and CDR2 is FQGTGA in the germline V gene. The CDR3 consists of 13 residues. V was shortened by 8 bases and J by 6 bases, with 14 bases between the two germline ends. CDR3 bases: TGTGCCAGCCGCCGGGGAGCCGGCAATGAGCAGTTCTTC. Translated: CASRRGAGNEQFF.